This record covers a single T cell receptor beta chain. The data belong to a study of blood T cell repertoires in COVID-19. Across the whole study: Samples came from the United States, Italy and Spain, spanning acute and convalescent COVID-19.

Assay: immunoSEQ multiplex PCR; the TCRdb copy retains only in-frame clones and omits some. The sample carries over 400,000 clones, approximately 90% recorded once. The CDR3 runs 19 residues. The TCR originated in a woman between 55 and 75 years old who had recovered from COVID-19. V gene TRBV21-1 combines with J gene TRBJ1-4; TRBD1 reflects the table's D call only, with no check against the DNA. TRBV21-1 is noted as a pseudogene. The source material was PBMCs or T cells enriched from blood (not recorded which). The CDR3 region has the DNA TGTGCCAGCAGCAAAAGGCGGACACTTGGCACCCTATCTAATGAAAAACTGTTTTTT. Translated: CASSKRRTLGTLSNEKLFF.